Following are 31 T cell receptor beta chains from one sample sequenced in a study of regulatory T cells in long-lasting Graves disease. CDR3 regions were amplified by Arm-PCR using iRepertoire HTBI primers to build TCR beta libraries. TCRdb reprocessed the multiplex PCR reads with MiXCR, giving one entry per CDR3 protein. The table records approximately 350,000 distinct CDR3 sequences, 20% to 25% of them present only once. Time point noted: persistent/refractory GD, antithyroid drugs over 5 years with positive TRAb. Making the TCR library involved RNA that had been extracted from PBMCs. Here the sequenced sample was peripheral blood mononuclear cells (PBMCs), taken when the disease was refractory, from a patient treated with antithyroid drugs. The source of these receptors is a woman aged 40 to 55 with Graves disease.

This clonotype was seen just once. The chain links TRBV6-1 to TRBJ1-2, with 10 bases fitting TRBD1. Germline V gives CDR1 MNHNS, CDR2 SASEGT. CDR3 length equals 19 residues. J was trimmed by 0 bases and V by 5 bases; bases with no gene match: 15. The CDR3 here is CASSRDRGNSFYPNYGYTF. Here the CDR3 DNA reads TGTGCCAGCAGTCGGGACAGGGGCAATTCATTCTACCCTAACTATGGCTACACCTTC.

This clonotype appeared a few times. This sequence joins TRBV7-9 and TRBJ2-7; D gene uncertain. Trimming removed 1 base at V and 8 bases at J, with 6 bases between. Germline CDR1 SEHNR, CDR2 FQNEAQ (reference sequence). The CDR3 loop spans 11 amino acids. The CDR3 DNA reads as TGTGCCAGCAGCTTAGAGCACCAGCAGTACTTC. Encoded protein: CASSLEHQQYF.

This clonotype was picked up many times. The chain is built from TRBV12-3 or TRBV12-4 and TRBJ2-5, with 8 bases aligning to TRBD2. The V gene end was trimmed by 2 bases and the J gene end by 5 bases; junction bases not matched to a gene: 7. The CDR3 totals 15 residues. The CDR3 bases are TGTGCCAGCAGTTTAAGGGCGGGAGGCTCGGAGACCCAGTACTTC. As protein: CASSLRAGGSETQYF.

J is TRBJ2-2 and V is TRBV7-9; D possibly corresponds to TRBD2 (6 bases). Germline CDR1 and CDR2: SEHNR and FQNEAQ (reference sequence). There are 15 residues in the CDR3. V lost 2 bases to trimming and J lost 7 bases, with 14 bases between them. Here the CDR3 DNA reads TGTGCCAGCAGCTTACCTCTTCTAGCGAACGGGGAGCTGTTTTTT. Amino acid sequence: CASSLPLLANGELFF.

This clonotype was counted between two and nine times. The rearrangement links TRBV6-1 to TRBJ2-2; D ambiguous. Trimming shortened V by 6 bases and J by 4 bases, and 12 bases separated the two germline ends. This CDR3 comprises 14 residues. Germline V CDR1 and CDR2: MNHNS, SASEGT. CDR3 sequence (DNA): TGTGCCAGCAGCACCGCAAGGTTCACCGGGGAGCTGTTTTTT. Translating it yields CASSTARFTGELFF.

This clonotype was recorded at least ten times. The J gene is TRBJ1-1, the V gene TRBV28, with 7 bases matching TRBD1. The trim removed 6 bases at V and 3 bases at J, leaving 7 bases unmatched. Germline V CDR1 and CDR2: MDHEN, SYDVKM. CDR3 size: 14 residues. The CDR3 DNA reads TGTGCCAGCAGGTCGGACAGGCGTTACACTGAAGCTTTCTTT. Its translation is CASRSDRRYTEAFF.

This clonotype was detected many times. This chain uses TRBV20-1 with TRBJ2-5; 8 bases align to TRBD2. V trimming: 5 bases; J trimming: 10 bases; junction bases outside the gene matches: 12. Germline values: CDR1 DFQATT, CDR2 SNEGSKA (reference sequence). This CDR3 has 13 residues. CDR3 DNA sequence: TGCAGTGCTCGGGAGGGGCCGGGGGTGAGCCAGTACTTC. Translated, it gives CSAREGPGVSQYF.

This chain uses TRBV7-9 with TRBJ2-5; 8 bases agree with TRBD1. V lost 1 base and J lost 4; bases outside the gene matches: 11. Germline-derived CDR1 and CDR2 are SEHNR and FQNEAQ (reference sequence). The CDR3 is 17 amino acids. CDR3 DNA sequence: TGTGCCAGCAGCTTAGGTCAAGGAGGGACAGGAGGAGAGACCCAGTACTTC. Its protein is CASSLGQGGTGGETQYF.

The chain recombines TRBV11-2 with TRBJ2-1; 9 positions match TRBD2. J was trimmed by 7 bases and V by 5 bases; bases with no gene match: 9. From germline, CDR1 is SGHAT and CDR2 FQNNGV. This CDR3 has 15 residues. The CDR3 bases are TGTGCCAGCAGCCTTATAGCGGGAGTGTATAATGAGCAGTTCTTC. Its protein is CASSLIAGVYNEQFF.

At least ten counts were recorded for this clonotype. The V and J genes are TRBV28 and TRBJ2-2, with D tentatively TRBD2 (6 bases). Trimming took 6 bases from V and 2 from J, leaving 10 bases between them. Germline CDR1 and CDR2: MDHEN and SYDVKM. This CDR3 comprises 14 residues. Here the CDR3 reads CASRVADNTGELFF. CDR3 in DNA: TGTGCCAGCAGGGTAGCGGACAACACCGGGGAGCTGTTTTTT.

The sample holds a few counts of this clonotype. This chain joins TRBV12-3 or TRBV12-4 and TRBJ2-3, with TRBD1 identical over 10 bases. The V and J ends lost 1 base and 0 bases, in that order; junction bases with no gene match: 13. The CDR3 has 20 residues. The CDR3 DNA reads TGTGCCAGCAGTTTAGAGTTGACAGGGGGCGCCTCCTATAGCACAGATACGCAGTATTTT. This translates into CASSLELTGGASYSTDTQYF.

In this sample, this clonotype turned up many times. J is TRBJ2-2 and V is TRBV2; D perhaps matches TRBD2 (6 bases). Between the trimmed V and J ends, which lost 6 bases and 2 bases, there was a span of 16 bases. There are 16 residues in the CDR3. Germline V gives CDR1 SNHLY, CDR2 FYNNEI. CDR3 loop: CASSEIGGVNTGELFF. In DNA form, the CDR3 reads TGTGCCAGCAGCGAAATTGGCGGGGTAAACACCGGGGAGCTGTTTTTT.

The chain combines TRBV27 with TRBJ2-1; D is unresolved. V was clipped by 4 bases and J by 0 bases, with 13 bases between them. This CDR3 has 16 amino acids. Germline CDR1 MNHEY, CDR2 SMNVEV (reference sequence). The CDR3 protein is CASSSSSLFSYNEQFF. The CDR3 coding sequence is TGTGCCAGCAGTTCCTCGAGCCTATTCTCCTACAATGAGCAGTTCTTC.

This clonotype was counted ten times or more. This chain joins TRBV2 and TRBJ2-5, with D perhaps matching TRBD2 (6 bases). V was pared by 6 bases and J by 6 bases, with 14 bases between. This CDR3 is built from 13 residues. Germline loops: CDR1 SNHLY, CDR2 FYNNEI. The CDR3 sequence is CASRWDSQQTQYF. The CDR3 DNA reads as TGTGCCAGCAGATGGGACTCCCAGCAGACCCAGTACTTC.

This clonotype has at least ten counts. At one of its ends the junction is not consistent with the germline gene, which may arise from a read error. The chain links TRBV2 to TRBJ2-5; TRBD2 aligns across 9 bases. The CDR3 covers 14 residues. Germline V CDR1 and CDR2: SNHLY, FYNNEI. Written as DNA, the CDR3 is TGTGCCAGCAGACCTTCGACTAGCGGAATCCTTATGGACTTC. Amino acid sequence: CASRPSTSGILMDF.

This clonotype was counted a few times. The gene calls are TRBV11-2 and TRBJ2-7, with 8 nucleotides matching TRBD2. CDR1 is SGHAT, CDR2 FQNNGV, per germline. There are 18 residues in the CDR3. V lost 3 bases to trimming and J lost 1 base; unmatched junction nucleotides: 14. The CDR3 DNA follows: TGTGCCAGCAGCTTCGAAACGATAGGAGCGGGAGTTTCCTACGAGCAGTACTTC. It translates to CASSFETIGAGVSYEQYF. Full variable domain (remainder filled in from reference TRBV11-2 and TRBJ2-7): EAGVAQSPRYKIIEKRQSVAFWCNPISGHATLYWYQQILGQGPKLLIQFQNNGVVDDSQLPKDRFSAERLKGVDSTLKIQPAKLEDSAVYLCASSFETIGAGVSYEQYFGPGTRLTVT.

This clonotype was recorded a few times. The chain uses TRBV6-9 and TRBJ2-7, with TRBD2 identical over 10 bases. Germline V CDR1 and CDR2: MNHGY, SVAAGI. V trimming: 3 bases; J trimming: 9 bases; junction bases outside the gene matches: 11. The CDR3 loop spans 15 amino acids. The chain's CDR3 is CASSYLTLSSGRQYF. The CDR3 DNA is TGTGCCAGCAGTTACCTGACCCTGTCTAGCGGGAGGCAGTACTTC.

This clonotype was counted at least ten times. The chain uses TRBV11-2 and TRBJ2-2; D is possibly TRBD2 (5 bases). The CDR3 is 14 amino acids. Between the trimmed V and J ends, which lost 5 bases and 2 bases, there was a span of 9 bases. CDR1 is SGHAT and CDR2 is FQNNGV in the germline V gene. Here the CDR3 reads CASSRRGNTGELFF. CDR3 in DNA: TGTGCCAGCAGCCGTCGGGGAAACACCGGGGAGCTGTTTTTT.

The rearrangement uses TRBV20-1 and TRBJ2-5; TRBD1 agrees at 7 bases. The CDR3 runs to 14 residues. Germline-derived CDR1 and CDR2 are DFQATT and SNEGSKA (reference sequence). After removal of 2 bases from V and 2 bases from J, the junction contained 5 bases not matched to a gene. The CDR3 DNA sequence: TGCAGTGCTAGATTCATGGGACAGCAAGAGACCCAGTACTTC. The encoded protein is CSARFMGQQETQYF.

This clonotype has at least ten counts. The CDR3 loop reads CASSYGTSGREQYF. The CDR3 DNA follows: TGTGCCAGCAGTTATGGGACTAGCGGGCGCGAGCAGTACTTC. This chain connects TRBV6-5 to TRBJ2-7; 12 bases match TRBD2. Germline V gene lookup returns CDR1 MNHEY and CDR2 SVGAGI. V shed 3 bases, J shed 6 bases, and the junction held 3 bases outside the gene matches. The CDR3 is made up of 14 amino acids.

J is TRBJ2-1 and V is TRBV12-3 or TRBV12-4; D assignment may be TRBD1 or TRBD2 (5 bases each). V was clipped by 7 bases and J by 9 bases, with 19 bases between them. CDR3 size: 14 residues. CDR3 protein: CASIRGGQFGEQFF. CDR3 in DNA: TGTGCCAGCATTCGGGGCGGGCAATTCGGTGAGCAGTTCTTC.

This clonotype has only a few counts. The chain combines TRBV19 with TRBJ1-5, with 7 nucleotides matching TRBD1. This CDR3 is 15 amino acids long. The V segment lost 9 bases and the J segment 9 bases; nucleotides outside the gene matches: 17. CDR1 is LNHDA, CDR2 SQIVND, per germline (reference sequence). This CDR3 is CASAGQTLSHRPQHF. In DNA form, the CDR3 reads TGTGCCAGCGCGGGACAGACCCTATCTCATCGGCCCCAGCATTTT.

The V gene is TRBV13, the J gene TRBJ2-1; D is ambiguous. From germline, CDR1 is PRHDT and CDR2 FYEKMQ (reference sequence). V was clipped by 5 bases and J by 5 bases, with 10 bases between them. This CDR3 region has 13 residues. The DNA for the CDR3 is TGTGCCAGCAGCCCCTCCTCAGACAATGAGCAGTTCTTC. This translates into CASSPSSDNEQFF. The full variable domain, in which reference TRBV13 and TRBJ2-1 provide the parts outside the CDR3, is AAGVIQSPRHLIKEKRETATLKCYPIPRHDTVYWYQQGPGQDPQFLISFYEKMQSDKGSIPDRFSAQQFSDYHSELNMSSLELGDSALYFCASSPSSDNEQFFGPGTRLTVL.

This clonotype was found many times. The junction departs from the called germline gene at one end, perhaps through a read error. CDR3 amino acids: CASSYSVASGRIPYEQYF. Written as DNA, the CDR3 is TGTGCCAGCAGTTACTCGGTGGCTAGCGGGAGGATCCCCTACGAGCAGTACTTC. The chain is built from TRBV6-4 and TRBJ2-7; 11 bases match TRBD2. This CDR3 region has 18 residues. Germline CDR1 MRHNA, CDR2 SNTAGT.

Details on this clonotype: This may be a read error: a much more frequent sequence differs by one nucleotide. The chain combines TRBV7-3 with TRBJ2-5, with D perhaps TRBD2 (5 bases). Per germline, CDR1 SGHTA and CDR2 FQGTGA. This CDR3 spans 14 amino acids. DNA for the CDR3: TGTGCCGGCAGCTTAACCTCCGGAGGAGAGACCCAGTACTTC. This translates into CAGSLTSGGETQYF.

The V and J genes are TRBV7-8 and TRBJ2-7; possible D gene TRBD1, 5 bases. Trimming removed 2 bases from V and 0 bases from J, with 11 bases in between. The CDR3 covers 15 residues. The germline V gene has CDR1 SGHVS and CDR2 FQNEAQ. CDR3 region: CASSLTLTASYEQYF. Here the CDR3 DNA reads TGTGCCAGCAGCTTAACCTTGACAGCCTCCTACGAGCAGTACTTC.

This chain joins TRBV9 and TRBJ2-3; a possible D gene is TRBD1 (5 bases). Germline V gives CDR1 SGDLS, CDR2 YYNGEE. With 0 bases removed from V and 2 bases from J, the gap between germline ends came to 10 bases. This CDR3 has 15 residues. CDR3 loop: CASSVVGAPTDTQYF. The CDR3 nucleotides read TGTGCCAGCAGCGTAGTTGGGGCGCCCACAGATACGCAGTATTTT.

V usage is TRBV27 and J usage is TRBJ2-7; 15 bases are a match to TRBD2. Germline V gives CDR1 MNHEY, CDR2 SMNVEV (reference sequence). V shed 6 bases and J 4 bases; nucleotides not matched to a gene: 4. This CDR3 contains 15 residues. CDR3 bases: TGTGCCAGCAGGAGGACTAGCGGGAGGGAATACGAGCAGTACTTC. It codes for CASRRTSGREYEQYF.

The chain employs TRBV29-1 and TRBJ1-5; D uncertain. Deletions cut 1 base from V and 8 bases from J, with 12 bases between. This CDR3 comprises 13 residues. Germline CDR1 is SQVTM and CDR2 is ANQGSEA. For the CDR3, the DNA is TGCAGCGTTGAAGGCCCCTTGGGGAAGCCCCAGCATTTT. It encodes CSVEGPLGKPQHF.

V and J are TRBV3-1 and TRBJ1-1; TRBD1 agrees at 8 bases. This CDR3 comprises 18 residues. From germline, CDR1 is LGHDT and CDR2 YNNKEL (reference sequence). V was pared by 4 bases and J by 5 bases, with 18 bases of the junction left unmatched. The CDR3 DNA reads as TGTGCCAGCAGCCGAACCCCTAAGTCAGGGGGCGAGAAGACTGAAGCTTTCTTT. It translates to CASSRTPKSGGEKTEAFF.

The chain joins TRBV3-1 to TRBJ2-2, with 11 bases aligning to TRBD2. Germline loops: CDR1 LGHDT, CDR2 YNNKEL (reference sequence). V shed 8 bases, J shed 6 bases, and the junction held 14 bases outside the gene matches. The CDR3 loop spans 17 amino acids. CDR3 bases: TGTGCCAGCCGTCCGGGACTAGCGGCGGCTGGGGCCGGGGAGCTGTTTTTT. It codes for CASRPGLAAAGAGELFF.